This T cell receptor (beta chain) derives from a study of prognosis after radiotherapy for stage I lung cancer. Study as a whole: The patient group consisted of 13 men and about 6 women whose ages spanned roughly 53 to 90, median 74.5 years. The tumor was squamous cell carcinoma for over five patients; for over 10, it was adenocarcinoma.

Two-round multiplex PCR on genomic DNA was the method by which TCR beta CDR3 was amplified. The first round of PCR was done with primers that matched each TRBV and TRBJ gene. TCRdb redid the calling of the multiplex PCR reads with MiXCR, one entry per CDR3 protein. The table records about 31,000 distinct CDR3 sequences, 25% to 40% of them present only once. A note on this clonotype: Its cognate antigen is unknown.

Looked up from germline, CDR1 is MNHEY and CDR2 is SVGEGT. The CDR3 length is 14 residues. With 8 bases removed from V and 6 bases from J, the gap between germline ends came to 17 bases. Study-wide results and caveats: Where distant metastases developed, patients had lower Shannon entropy after stereotactic body radiation therapy. Medians of roughly 10,000 versus 7,000 showed unique TCR clone counts falling after stereotactic body radiation therapy.

This receptor was obtained from a donor aged 50 or older with non-small cell lung cancer. The material sequenced was PBMCs, taken before or after stereotactic body radiation therapy (not recorded which). V usage is TRBV6-2 or TRBV6-3 and J usage is TRBJ2-1, with D possibly matching TRBD2 (6 bases). The CDR3, as DNA: TGTGCCAGCGGACGGACTATCGGGACCAATGAGCAGTTCTTC. Protein: CASGRTIGTNEQFF.